Below are 9 T cell receptor beta chains sequenced from a single sample in a study of blood T cell repertoires in COVID-19. Assay used: immunoSEQ multiplex PCR; TCRdb lists only in-frame clones, some missing. Among about 220,000 clones listed, 65% to 85% were seen once. The sample was peripheral blood. These receptors originate from a human donor in a cohort sampled during active COVID-19.

This chain joins TRBV19 and TRBJ1-1, with D unclear. V gave up 6 bases and J gave up 0 bases, with 11 bases separating them. This CDR3 is 14 amino acids long. Germline CDR1 reads LNHDA; CDR2 reads SQIVND (reference sequence). The CDR3 loop is CASRPLHMNTEAFF. The CDR3 region has the DNA TGTGCCAGTAGGCCGCTTCACATGAACACTGAAGCTTTCTTT. Full variable domain (remainder filled in from reference TRBV19 and TRBJ1-1): DGGITQSPKYLFRKEGQNVTLSCEQNLNHDAMYWYRQDPGQGLRLIYYSQIVNDFQKGDIAEGYSVSREKKESFPLTVTSAQKNPTAFYLCASRPLHMNTEAFFGQGTRLTVV.

The V gene is TRBV5-1, the J gene TRBJ2-7; possible D gene TRBD1, 6 bases. Germline V gene lookup returns CDR1 SGHRS and CDR2 YFSETQ. Trimming removed 1 base at V and 2 bases at J, with 13 bases between. There are 15 residues in the CDR3. The CDR3 DNA follows: TGCGCCAGCAGCTTGTTGGGGGCCGGGCCCTACGAGCAGTACTTC. Translated: CASSLLGAGPYEQYF.

As regards this clone: Germline and junction disagree at one end, which may indicate a read error. The chain is built from TRBV7-7 and TRBJ2-1, with D tentatively TRBD2 (6 bases). The length of the CDR3 is 14 residues. Germline V gives CDR1 SSHAT, CDR2 FNYEAQ (reference sequence). The CDR3 reads CASSLVAGRGEQFF. The DNA for the CDR3 is TGTGCTAGCAGCTTAGTTGCGGGGCGAGGTGAGCAGTTCTTC.

The rearrangement joins TRBV20-1 to TRBJ2-2, with D possibly matching TRBD2 (5 bases). The CDR3 length is 11 residues. Germline V gene data show CDR1 as DFQATT and CDR2 as SNEGSKA (reference sequence). V was cut by 3 bases and J by 9 bases, with 8 bases left in between. The CDR3, as DNA: TGCAGTGCTAGGAGGAGGCGGGAGCTGTTTTTT. Its protein product is CSARRRRELFF.

The rearrangement joins TRBV5-1 to TRBJ2-2; TRBD2 agrees at 14 bases. The CDR3 spans 16 residues. In germline, CDR1 is SGHRS, CDR2 YFSETQ. V lost 3 bases, J lost 7 bases, and 5 bases stayed unmatched. The CDR3 coding sequence is TGCGCCAGCAGCTCTGGGACTAGCGGGGGCGACGGGGAGCTGTTTTTT. Amino acid sequence: CASSSGTSGGDGELFF.

This clone was counted a single time. This chain uses TRBV5-1 with TRBJ1-6; TRBD1 might be the D (5 bases). V shed 0 bases and J shed 5 bases, with 12 bases lying between them. Germline V gives CDR1 SGHRS, CDR2 YFSETQ. CDR3 length: 16 amino acids. CDR3 coding DNA: TGCGCCAGCAGCTTGGAGGGACTCGGGAATAATTCACCCCTCCACTTT. It is translated as CASSLEGLGNNSPLHF.

V gene TRBV19 combines with J gene TRBJ2-3; TRBD1 matches at 8 bases. The germline V gene encodes CDR1 LNHDA and CDR2 SQIVND (reference sequence). J was trimmed by 1 base and V by 3 bases; bases with no gene match: 3. This CDR3 is built from 15 residues. CDR3 bases: TGTGCCAGTAGTATCCGGACAGGGCGCACAGATACGCAGTATTTT. Translating gives CASSIRTGRTDTQYF.

V gene TRBV3-1 (or the pseudogene TRBV3-2) combines with J gene TRBJ2-3; possible D gene TRBD2, 5 bases. Trimming cost V 1 base and J 0 bases, with 20 bases left between them. Per the germline V gene, CDR1 is LGHDT and CDR2 is YNNKEL (reference sequence). CDR3 length: 19 amino acids. CDR3 loop: CASSQGYSATFSSTDTQYF. CDR3 in DNA: TGTGCCAGCAGCCAAGGGTATAGCGCGACTTTCTCTAGCACAGATACGCAGTATTTT.

The chain joins TRBV11-2 to TRBJ2-5; maybe TRBD2 (6 bases). Germline CDR1 and CDR2: SGHAT and FQNNGV. This CDR3 region has 13 residues. V lost 4 bases and J lost 10, with 16 bases in between. This CDR3 is CASSSPAGRIQYF. In DNA, the CDR3 is TGTGCCAGCAGCTCCCCGGCGGGAAGGATCCAGTACTTC.